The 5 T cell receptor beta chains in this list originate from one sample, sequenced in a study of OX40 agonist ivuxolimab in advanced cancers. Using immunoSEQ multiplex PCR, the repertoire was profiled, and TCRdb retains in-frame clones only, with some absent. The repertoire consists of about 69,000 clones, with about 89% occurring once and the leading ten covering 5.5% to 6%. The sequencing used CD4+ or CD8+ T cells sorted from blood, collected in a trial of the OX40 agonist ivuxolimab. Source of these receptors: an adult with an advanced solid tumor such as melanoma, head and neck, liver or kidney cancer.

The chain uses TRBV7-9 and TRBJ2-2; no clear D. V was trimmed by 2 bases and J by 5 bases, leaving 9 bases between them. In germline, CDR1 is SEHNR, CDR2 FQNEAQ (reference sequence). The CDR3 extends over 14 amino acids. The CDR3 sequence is CASSLKGVTGELFF. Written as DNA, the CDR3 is TGTGCCAGCAGCTTAAAAGGTGTGACCGGGGAGCTGTTTTTT.

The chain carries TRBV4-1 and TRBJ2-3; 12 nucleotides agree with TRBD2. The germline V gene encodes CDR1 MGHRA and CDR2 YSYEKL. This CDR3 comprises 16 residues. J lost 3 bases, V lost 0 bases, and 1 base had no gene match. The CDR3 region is CASSQELAGGTDTQYF. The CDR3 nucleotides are TGCGCCAGCAGCCAAGAACTAGCGGGAGGAACAGATACGCAGTATTTT.

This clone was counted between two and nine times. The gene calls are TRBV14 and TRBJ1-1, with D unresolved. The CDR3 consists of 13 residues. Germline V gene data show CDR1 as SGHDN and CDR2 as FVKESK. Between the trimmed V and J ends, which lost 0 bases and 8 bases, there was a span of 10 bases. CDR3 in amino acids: CASSQDRLGEAFF. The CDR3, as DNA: TGTGCCAGCAGCCAAGATCGGTTAGGGGAAGCTTTCTTT.

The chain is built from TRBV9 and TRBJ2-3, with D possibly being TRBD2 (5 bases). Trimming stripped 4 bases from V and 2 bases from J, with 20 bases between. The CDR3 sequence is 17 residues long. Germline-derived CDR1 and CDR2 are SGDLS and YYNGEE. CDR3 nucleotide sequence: TGTGCCAGCAGCCCTCAAGTGGGGAAGGGAGCCACAGATACGCAGTATTTT. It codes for CASSPQVGKGATDTQYF.

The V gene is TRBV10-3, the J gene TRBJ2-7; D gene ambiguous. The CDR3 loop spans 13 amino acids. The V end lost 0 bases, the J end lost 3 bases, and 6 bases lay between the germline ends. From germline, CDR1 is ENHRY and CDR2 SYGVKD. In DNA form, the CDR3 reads TGTGCCATCAGTGAGTCGAACGTCTACGAGCAGTACTTC. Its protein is CAISESNVYEQYF.